The entry below gives a single T cell receptor beta chain sequence along with its context. There is no known antigen for this receptor. No base quality information exists; no much larger clone differs at one position. Trimmed from V: 2 bases; trimmed from J: 5 bases; junction bases lacking a gene match: 4. Including cysteine and phenylalanine, the CDR3 has 15 amino acids. Solely the CDR3 DNA is kept, with 45 bases framed from the first base. CDR1 and CDR2 (SGHVS, FNYEAQ) derive from the germline V gene. The data belong to a study of Ad26.COV2.S vaccination and SARS-CoV-2 variants (dated by TCRdb to about 2021). Looking at the study overall: Donors in the vaccine arm were drawn from COV1001, a multicentre, randomized, double-blind, placebo-controlled phase I-IIa trial testing Ad26.COV2.S in healthy adults. Investigators did not know the trial group allocation while performing experiments and assessing outcomes. Dosing of Ad26.COV2.S was intramuscular, at either 5x10^10 or 1x10^11 viral particles, delivered as one shot or as two shots spaced 56 days apart. Trial participants were randomized into five groups of five, in which low-dose or high-dose Ad26.COV2.S was given once or twice, or placebo was given on both occasions. A total of 32 samples were included in the TCR-sequenced set, comprising 19 Ad26.COV2.S vaccine recipients, 5 placebo recipients and 8 SARS-CoV-2 convalescent individuals. Sequencing of the TCRbeta repertoire served to evaluate the specificity and breadth of SARS-CoV-2-reactive T cell receptors following Ad26.COV2.S vaccination. Findings and caveats that apply to the study as a whole: Substantial breadth of spike-specific CD8+ and CD4+ T cell responses was reported after vaccination. Ad26.COV2.S recipients had higher spike-specific TCR breadth than placebo recipients (P = 0.0014). Vaccine and placebo recipients had similar non-spike TCR breadth, a finding consistent with the vaccine containing only spike. It was noted by the authors that total T cell responses may have been underestimated by the TCR breadth and depth analyses. The study was not powered for comparison of responses between vaccine doses or regimens.

The treatment or condition label here, explained by the study, means: 19 received Ad26.COV2.S at low or high dose, single or two shots; about five received placebo; per-sample allocation not given. For vaccine and placebo recipients, the sequenced repertoires came from samples collected on day 63 after the first injection. Cohort 1b enrolled 20 to 30 adults aged 18-55 years at a single site in Boston, USA, between 29 July and 7 August 2020. Ad26.COV2.S consisted of a replication-incompetent adenovirus type 26 vector by which a prefusion-stabilized SARS-CoV-2 spike protein from the original Wuhan strain was expressed. The immunoSEQ Assay was the method used to sequence TCRbeta CDR3 regions. After extraction, genomic DNA underwent amplification by bias-controlled multiplex PCR, followed by high-throughput sequencing. As for the authors' bioinformatics: Collapsing and filtering of sequences were performed to quantify the absolute abundance of each unique TCRbeta CDR3 region. T cell fraction was estimated by normalizing TCRbeta template counts to usable DNA, which was measured by amplifying reference genes present in all nucleated cells. Repertoire TCRs were annotated as SARS-CoV-2-specific when V gene, CDR3 amino acid sequence and J gene were exactly matched to a known reactive TCR set. The reference SARS-CoV-2 TCR set came from MIRA and was filtered for enrichment in COVID-19-positive ImmuneCODE repertoires, removing public or cross-reactive TCRs. Based on the MIRA antigens, annotated TCRs were further analysed at the level of specific ORF or position within ORF. Breadth was defined as annotated unique rearrangements over total unique productive rearrangements; depth was the summed frequency of those rearrangements. Two-sided Wilcoxon rank-sum tests were used to compare TCR breadth between groups. This is the immuneACCESS table as TCRdb keeps it, with only in-frame sequences that have V and J called. A part of the clones is gone; compared with another copy, unresolved V genes explain less than half, and the rest is unexplained. V and J calls and clone size are given by that table; D and trimming were obtained from the DNA. In this sample the table shows fewer than 500,000 clones, about 90% of which occur a single time. Less than 4.5% of the sample is taken by the ten largest.

This TCR was recovered from a person aged 18-65 years who received the Ad26.COV2.S COVID-19 vaccine or a placebo. The sample in question was peripheral blood, obtained in a trial of Ad26.COV2.S vaccine versus placebo. Recombination joined TRBV7-6 with TRBJ2-5, with 11 bases in between that match TRBD2. CDR3 sequence: CASSLLAGGGETQYF. The DNA is as follows: TGTGCCAGCAGCTTACTAGCGGGAGGAGGGGAGACCCAGTACTTC.